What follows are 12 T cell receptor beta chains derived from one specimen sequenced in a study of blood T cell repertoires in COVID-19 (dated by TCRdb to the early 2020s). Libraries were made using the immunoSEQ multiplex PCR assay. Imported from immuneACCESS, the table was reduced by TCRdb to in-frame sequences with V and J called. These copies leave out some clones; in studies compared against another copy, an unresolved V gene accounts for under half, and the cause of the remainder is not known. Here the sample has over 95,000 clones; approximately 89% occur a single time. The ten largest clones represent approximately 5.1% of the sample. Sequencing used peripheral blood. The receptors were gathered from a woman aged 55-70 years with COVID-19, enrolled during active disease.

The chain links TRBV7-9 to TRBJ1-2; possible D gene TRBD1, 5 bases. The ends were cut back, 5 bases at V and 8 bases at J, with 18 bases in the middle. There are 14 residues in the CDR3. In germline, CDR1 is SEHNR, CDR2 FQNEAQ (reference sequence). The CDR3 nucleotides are TGTGCCAGCAGCCTTCAGGGAATCGGAGGGGGCTACACCTTC. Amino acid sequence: CASSLQGIGGGYTF. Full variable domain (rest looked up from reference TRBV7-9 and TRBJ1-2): DTGVSQNPRHKITKRGQNVTFRCDPISEHNRLYWYRQTLGQGPEFLTYFQNEAQLEKSRLLSDRFSAERPKGSFSTLEIQRTEQGDSAMYLCASSLQGIGGGYTFGSGTRLTVV.

CDR3 nucleotides: TGTGCCAGTAGTAACGGACAGGCCCTTGGCTACACCTTC. The encoded protein is CASSNGQALGYTF. The chain uses TRBV19 and TRBJ1-2; 7 bases fit TRBD1. The germline CDR1 and CDR2 sequences are LNHDA and SQIVND (reference sequence). V lost 4 bases to trimming and J lost 7 bases; unmatched junction nucleotides: 6. This CDR3 is built from 13 residues.

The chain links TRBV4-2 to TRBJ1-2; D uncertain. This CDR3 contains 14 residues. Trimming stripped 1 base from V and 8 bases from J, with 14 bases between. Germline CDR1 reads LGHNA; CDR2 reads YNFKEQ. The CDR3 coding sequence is TGTGCCAGCAGCCAAGGGCCCGGAGCCCGGGGCTACACCTTC. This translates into CASSQGPGARGYTF.

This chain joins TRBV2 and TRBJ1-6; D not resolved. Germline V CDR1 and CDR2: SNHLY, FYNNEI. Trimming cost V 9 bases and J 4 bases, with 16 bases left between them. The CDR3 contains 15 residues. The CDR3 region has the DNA TGTGCCAGTCGACGGGAGCCCTTTTATAATTCACCCCTCCACTTT. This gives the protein CASRREPFYNSPLHF.

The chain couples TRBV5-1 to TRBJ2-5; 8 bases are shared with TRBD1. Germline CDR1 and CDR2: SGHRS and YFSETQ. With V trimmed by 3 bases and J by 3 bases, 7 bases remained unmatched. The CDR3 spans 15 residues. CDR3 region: CASSSTRDRKETQYF. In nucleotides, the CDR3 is TGCGCCAGCAGCTCAACCCGGGACAGGAAAGAGACCCAGTACTTC.

As DNA, the CDR3 is TGTGCCAGCAGCCAAGATGTAGCCGGACAGGGGAGGGAGCAGTACTTC. This encodes CASSQDVAGQGREQYF. The chain uses TRBV3-1 (or the pseudogene TRBV3-2) and TRBJ2-7; the match to TRBD1 covers 9 bases. There are 16 residues in the CDR3. Germline trimming cut 0 bases from V and 7 bases from J; bases unmatched to any gene: 10. Per the germline V gene, CDR1 is LGHDT and CDR2 is YNNKEL (reference sequence).

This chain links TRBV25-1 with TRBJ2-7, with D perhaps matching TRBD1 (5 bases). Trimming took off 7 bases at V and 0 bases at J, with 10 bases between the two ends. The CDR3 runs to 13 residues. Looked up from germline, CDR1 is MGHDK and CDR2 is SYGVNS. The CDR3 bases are TGTGCCAGCACGAAAGGGGCCTCCTACGAGCAGTACTTC. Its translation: CASTKGASYEQYF.

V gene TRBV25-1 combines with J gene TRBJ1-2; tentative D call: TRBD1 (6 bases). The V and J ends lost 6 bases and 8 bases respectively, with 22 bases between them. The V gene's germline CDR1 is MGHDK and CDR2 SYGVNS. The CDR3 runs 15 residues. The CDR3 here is CASSTPPGQSGGYTF. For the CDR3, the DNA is TGTGCCAGCAGCACTCCCCCCGGACAGTCCGGCGGCTACACCTTC.

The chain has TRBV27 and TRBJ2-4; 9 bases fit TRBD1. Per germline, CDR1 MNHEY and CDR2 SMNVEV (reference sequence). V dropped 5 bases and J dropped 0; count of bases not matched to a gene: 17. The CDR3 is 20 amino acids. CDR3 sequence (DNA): TGTGCCAGCAGTAATAAGCCGGGACAGGGTCCGTCATTAGCCAAAAACATTCAGTACTTC. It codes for CASSNKPGQGPSLAKNIQYF.

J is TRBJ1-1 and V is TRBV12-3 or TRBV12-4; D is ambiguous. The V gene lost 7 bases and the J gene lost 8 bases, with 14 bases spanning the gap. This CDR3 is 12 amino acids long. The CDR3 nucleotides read TGTGCCAGCATTGCTAATAAGAAAGAAGCTTTCTTT. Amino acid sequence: CASIANKKEAFF.

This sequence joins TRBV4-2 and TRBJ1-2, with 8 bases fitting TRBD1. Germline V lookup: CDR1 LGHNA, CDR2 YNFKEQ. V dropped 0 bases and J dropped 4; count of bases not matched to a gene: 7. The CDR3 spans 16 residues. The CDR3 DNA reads TGTGCCAGCAGCCAAGAAGCAACAGGGGGTGGCTATGGCTACACCTTC. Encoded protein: CASSQEATGGGYGYTF.

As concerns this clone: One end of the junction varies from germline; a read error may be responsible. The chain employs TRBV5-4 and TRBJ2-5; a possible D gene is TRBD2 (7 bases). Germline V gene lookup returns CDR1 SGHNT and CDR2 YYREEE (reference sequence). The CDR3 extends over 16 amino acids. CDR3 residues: CASSWGAGEPQEAQYF. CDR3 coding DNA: TGTGCCAGCAGCTGGGGGGCGGGGGAGCCTCAAGAGGCCCAGTACTTC.